What follows are 10 T cell receptor beta chains derived from one specimen sequenced in a study of regulatory T cells in long-lasting Graves disease. Through Arm-PCR of CDR3 regions and iRepertoire HTBI primers, TCR beta libraries were built. TCRdb reprocessed the multiplex PCR reads with MiXCR, giving one entry per CDR3 protein. Among around 470,000 distinct CDR3 sequences listed, 12% to 15% were seen once. Time point reported: newly diagnosed GD, antithyroid drugs for less than 3 months. Generation of the TCR library employed RNA extracted from PBMCs. The same sample was also used in a study of T cells in Graves' hyperthyroidism and ophthalmopathy.

The material sequenced was peripheral blood mononuclear cells (PBMCs), taken at new diagnosis, from a patient treated with antithyroid drugs. The receptors were gathered from a woman aged 50 to 60 with Graves disease.

This clonotype showed up many times. V is TRBV3-1 and J is TRBJ1-1; the D gene is possibly TRBD1 (6 bases). The CDR3 spans 15 residues. V was trimmed by 2 bases and J by 1 base, leaving 11 bases between them. In germline, CDR1 is LGHDT, CDR2 YNNKEL (reference sequence). CDR3 sequence: CASSQPDRSNTEAFF. CDR3 DNA sequence: TGTGCCAGCAGCCAACCCGACAGGTCGAACACTGAAGCTTTCTTT. The whole variable domain, filled in from reference TRBV3-1 and TRBJ1-1, reads DTAVSQTPKYLVTQMGNDKSIKCEQNLGHDTMYWYKQDSKKFLKIMFSYNNKELIINETVPNRFSPKSPDKAHLNLHINSLELGDSAVYFCASSQPDRSNTEAFFGQGTRLTVV.

Comments on this clonotype: A single base separates this from a much larger clone, so it may be a read error. This rearrangement joins TRBV20-1 to TRBJ2-5, with TRBD2 as a possible D gene (5 bases). The germline V gene encodes CDR1 DFQATT and CDR2 SNEGSKA (reference sequence). The CDR3 contains 14 residues. The DNA for the CDR3 is TGCAGTGCCAAGCAGGCAGCCTTGAGGGAGACCGAGTACTTC. Encoded protein: CSAKQAALRETEYF.

The table lists this clonotype with a few counts. The CDR3 bases are TGTGCCAGTAGTCCCTCGGGACAGCGATACGAGCAGTACTTC. Protein sequence: CASSPSGQRYEQYF. This sequence joins TRBV19 and TRBJ2-7; 7 nucleotides agree with TRBD1. J lost 4 bases, V lost 5 bases, and 8 bases had no gene match. Germline CDR1 and CDR2: LNHDA and SQIVND (reference sequence). The CDR3 spans 14 residues.

This clonotype was counted at least ten times. V and J are TRBV24-1 and TRBJ2-5; D may match TRBD1 or TRBD2 (5 bases each). Germline V lookup: CDR1 KGHDR, CDR2 SFDVKD. Trimming stripped 1 base from V and 3 bases from J, with 14 bases between. The CDR3 has 16 amino acids. The CDR3 sequence: CATSDFKGPQEETQYF. The DNA of the CDR3 is TGTGCCACCAGTGATTTCAAGGGACCTCAAGAAGAGACCCAGTACTTC.

This clonotype was detected a few times. J is TRBJ1-3 and V is TRBV5-8, with 8 nucleotides matching TRBD1. V was pared by 3 bases and J by 0 bases, with 5 bases of the junction left unmatched. The CDR3 length is 16 residues. Germline CDR1 reads SGHTS; CDR2 reads YDEGEE. In DNA, the CDR3 is TGTGCCAGCAGCTATCAGGGGGCTAGCTCTGGAAACACCATATATTTT. Its translation: CASSYQGASSGNTIYF.

There are many counts of this clonotype. The chain has TRBV20-1 and TRBJ2-1; 9 bases agree with TRBD1. Germline CDR1 is DFQATT and CDR2 is SNEGSKA (reference sequence). The ends lost 4 bases at V and 3 bases at J; junction bases unmatched: 7. The CDR3 extends over 15 amino acids. CDR3: CSAKAGTGIYNEQFF. The DNA of the CDR3 is TGCAGTGCTAAGGCCGGGACAGGGATCTACAATGAGCAGTTCTTC.

This clonotype was seen repeatedly, ten times or more. This chain links TRBV7-3 with TRBJ2-3; D unclear. Germline V gene sequence: CDR1 SGHTA, CDR2 FQGTGA. Trimming shortened V by 5 bases and J by 4 bases, and 10 bases separated the two germline ends. The CDR3 consists of 13 residues. The CDR3 reads CASSETGADTQYF. As DNA, the CDR3 is TGTGCCAGCAGCGAAACGGGTGCAGATACGCAGTATTTT. The complete variable domain, with remaining parts taken from reference TRBV7-3 and TRBJ2-3, reads GAGVSQTPSNKVTEKGKYVELRCDPISGHTALYWYRQSLGQGPEFLIYFQGTGAADDSGLPNDRFFAVRPEGSVSTLKIQRTERGDSAVYLCASSETGADTQYFGPGTRLTVL.

This clonotype was counted ten times or more. The chain is built from TRBV2 and TRBJ2-3, with 8 bases matching TRBD1. V lost 5 bases to trimming and J lost 1 base; unmatched junction nucleotides: 2. Per germline, CDR1 SNHLY and CDR2 FYNNEI. CDR3 size: 14 residues. CDR3 sequence reads: CASSRQGRTDTQYF. In nucleotides, the CDR3 is TGTGCCAGCAGTCGACAGGGGCGCACAGATACGCAGTATTTT. Combining the CDR3 with reference TRBV2 and TRBJ2-3 gives the whole variable domain EPEVTQTPSHQVTQMGQEVILRCVPISNHLYFYWYRQILGQKVEFLVSFYNNEISEKSEIFDDQFSVERPDGSNFTLKIRSTKLEDSAMYFCASSRQGRTDTQYFGPGTRLTVL.

Ten or more counts support this clonotype. The chain uses TRBV28 and TRBJ2-3, with 8 bases fitting TRBD2. Trimming at V came to 2 bases and at J to 3 bases, leaving 4 bases not matched to a gene. Germline lookup yields CDR1 MDHEN and CDR2 SYDVKM. The CDR3 extends over 15 amino acids. CDR3 sequence: CASSLEGGRTDTQYF. Written as DNA, the CDR3 is TGTGCCAGCAGTTTAGAGGGCGGGAGGACAGATACGCAGTATTTT.

The chain links TRBV5-4 to TRBJ2-5; D unclear. The V and J ends lost 5 bases and 2 bases respectively, with 13 bases between them. The CDR3 consists of 14 residues. CDR1 is SGHNT and CDR2 is YYREEE in the germline V gene (reference sequence). The CDR3 DNA follows: TGTGCCAGCAGTTACCTGACAAATCAAGAGACCCAGTACTTC. This codes for CASSYLTNQETQYF. Full variable domain (rest looked up from reference TRBV5-4 and TRBJ2-5): ETGVTQSPTHLIKTRGQQVTLRCSSQSGHNTVSWYQQALGQGPQFIFQYYREEENGRGNFPPRFSGLQFPNYSSELNVNALELDDSALYLCASSYLTNQETQYFGPGTRLLVL.